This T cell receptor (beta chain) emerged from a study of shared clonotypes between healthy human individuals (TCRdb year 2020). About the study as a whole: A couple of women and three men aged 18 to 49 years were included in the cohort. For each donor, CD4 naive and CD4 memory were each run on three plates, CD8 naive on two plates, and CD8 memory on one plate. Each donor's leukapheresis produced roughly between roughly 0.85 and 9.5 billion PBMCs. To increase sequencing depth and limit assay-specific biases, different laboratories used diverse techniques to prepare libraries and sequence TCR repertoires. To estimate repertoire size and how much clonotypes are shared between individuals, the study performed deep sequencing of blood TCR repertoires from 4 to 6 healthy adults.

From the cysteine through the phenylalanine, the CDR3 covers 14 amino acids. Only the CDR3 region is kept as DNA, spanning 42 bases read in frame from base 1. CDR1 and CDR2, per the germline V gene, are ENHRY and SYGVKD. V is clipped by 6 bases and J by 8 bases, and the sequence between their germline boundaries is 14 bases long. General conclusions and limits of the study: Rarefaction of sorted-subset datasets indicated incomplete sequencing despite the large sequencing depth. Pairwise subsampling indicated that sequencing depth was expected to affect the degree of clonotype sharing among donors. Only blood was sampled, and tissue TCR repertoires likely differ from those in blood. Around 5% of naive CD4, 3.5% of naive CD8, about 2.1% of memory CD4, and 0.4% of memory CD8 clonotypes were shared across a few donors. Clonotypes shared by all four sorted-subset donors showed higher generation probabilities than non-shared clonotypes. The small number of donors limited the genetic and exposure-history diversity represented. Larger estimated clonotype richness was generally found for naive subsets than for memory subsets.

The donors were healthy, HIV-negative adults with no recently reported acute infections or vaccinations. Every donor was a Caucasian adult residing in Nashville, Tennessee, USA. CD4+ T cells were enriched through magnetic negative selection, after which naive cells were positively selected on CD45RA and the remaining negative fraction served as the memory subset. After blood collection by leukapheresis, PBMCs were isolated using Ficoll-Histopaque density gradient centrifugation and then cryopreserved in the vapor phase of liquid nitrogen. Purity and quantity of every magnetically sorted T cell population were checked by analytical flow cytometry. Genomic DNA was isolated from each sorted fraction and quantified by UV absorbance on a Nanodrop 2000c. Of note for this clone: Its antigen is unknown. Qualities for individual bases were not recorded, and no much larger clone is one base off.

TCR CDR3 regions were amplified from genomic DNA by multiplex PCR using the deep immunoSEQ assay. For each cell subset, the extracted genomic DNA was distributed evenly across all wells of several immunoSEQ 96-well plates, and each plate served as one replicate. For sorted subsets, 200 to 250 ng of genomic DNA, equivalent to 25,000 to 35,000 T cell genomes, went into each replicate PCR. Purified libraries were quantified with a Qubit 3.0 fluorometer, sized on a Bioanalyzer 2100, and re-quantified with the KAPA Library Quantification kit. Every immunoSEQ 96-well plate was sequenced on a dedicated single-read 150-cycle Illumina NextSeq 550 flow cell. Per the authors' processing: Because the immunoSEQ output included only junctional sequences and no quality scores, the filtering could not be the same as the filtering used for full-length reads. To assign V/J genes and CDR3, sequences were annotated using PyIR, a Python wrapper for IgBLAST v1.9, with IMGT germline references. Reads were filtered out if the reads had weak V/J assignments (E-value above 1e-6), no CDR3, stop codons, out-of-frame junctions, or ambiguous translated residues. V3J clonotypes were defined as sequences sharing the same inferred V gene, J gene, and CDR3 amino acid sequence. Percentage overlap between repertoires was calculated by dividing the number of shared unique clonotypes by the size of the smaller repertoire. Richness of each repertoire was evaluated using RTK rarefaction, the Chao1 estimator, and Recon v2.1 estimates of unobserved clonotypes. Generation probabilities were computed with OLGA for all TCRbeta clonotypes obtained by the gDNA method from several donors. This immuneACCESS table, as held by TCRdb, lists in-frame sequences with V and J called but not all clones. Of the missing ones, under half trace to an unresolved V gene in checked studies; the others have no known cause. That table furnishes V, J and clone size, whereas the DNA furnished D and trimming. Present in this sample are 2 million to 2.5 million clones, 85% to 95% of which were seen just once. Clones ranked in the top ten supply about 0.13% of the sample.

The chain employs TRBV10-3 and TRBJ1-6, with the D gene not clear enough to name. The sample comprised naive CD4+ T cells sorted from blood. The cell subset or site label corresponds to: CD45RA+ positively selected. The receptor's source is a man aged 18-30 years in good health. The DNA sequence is TGTGCCATCAGCCGAGGAACCCTGGATTCACCCCTCCACTTT. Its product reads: CAISRGTLDSPLHF.